Listed below are T cell receptor beta chains from one sample, sequenced in a study of T cell responses to AZD1222 COVID-19 vaccine. Sequencing was performed with immunoSEQ multiplex PCR; in TCRdb, only in-frame clones are kept and a portion is missing. The sample lists about 180,000 clones, about 91% occurring once. The sequenced sample was peripheral blood, obtained on day 0 of AZD1222 vaccination. The receptors were gathered from an adult in good health. CDR3s include the opening cysteine and the closing phenylalanine or tryptophan. The D gene is left open where the match is weak. Rows give clone size only sometimes, using once, few, many, or a class for an expanded clone.

d_call: TRBD2; clone_size: -; j_call: TRBJ2-1; v_call: TRBV10-3; cdr3_aa: CAIKVETSGGGEQFF; cdr3_nt: TGTGCCATCAAAGTCGAGACTAGCGGGGGGGGTGAGCAGTTCTTC
d_call: TRBD1; clone_size: -; j_call: TRBJ1-2; v_call: TRBV7-9; cdr3_aa: CASSRPTGKSDYGYTF; cdr3_nt: TGTGCCAGCAGCCGACCGACAGGGAAGAGCGACTATGGCTACACCTTC
d_call: TRBD2; clone_size: -; j_call: TRBJ2-1; v_call: TRBV5-1; cdr3_aa: CASSLAGGTYNEQFF; cdr3_nt: TGCGCCAGCAGCTTGGCGGGAGGGACCTACAATGAGCAGTTCTTC
d_call: TRBD1; clone_size: -; j_call: TRBJ1-5; v_call: TRBV5-4; cdr3_aa: CASSAGTGVQPQHF; cdr3_nt: TGTGCCAGCAGCGCCGGGACAGGGGTTCAGCCCCAGCATTTT
d_call: -; clone_size: -; j_call: TRBJ2-1; v_call: TRBV3-1/TRBV3-2; cdr3_aa: CASCRESRNEQFF; cdr3_nt: TGTGCCAGCTGTAGGGAGTCCCGAAATGAGCAGTTCTTC
d_call: -; clone_size: -; j_call: TRBJ2-5; v_call: TRBV6-1; cdr3_aa: CASSDGWYQETQYF; cdr3_nt: TGTGCCAGCAGTGACGGGTGGTACCAAGAGACCCAGTACTTC
d_call: -; clone_size: -; j_call: TRBJ2-6; v_call: TRBV5-1; cdr3_aa: CASSPGDSGANVLTF; cdr3_nt: TGCGCCAGCAGCCCAGGAGATTCTGGGGCCAACGTCCTGACTTTC
d_call: -; clone_size: -; j_call: TRBJ2-3; v_call: TRBV9; cdr3_aa: CASSEGPSTDTQYF; cdr3_nt: TGTGCCAGCAGCGAGGGACCTAGCACAGATACGCAGTATTTT
d_call: -; clone_size: once; j_call: TRBJ2-7; v_call: TRBV20-1; cdr3_aa: CSASGGAYEQYF; cdr3_nt: TGCAGTGCTAGTGGAGGTGCTTACGAGCAGTACTTC
d_call: TRBD1; clone_size: -; j_call: TRBJ1-2; v_call: TRBV15; cdr3_aa: CATSRDPGTGNYGYTF; cdr3_nt: TGTGCCACCAGCAGAGATCCTGGGACAGGGAACTATGGCTACACCTTC
d_call: -; clone_size: -; j_call: TRBJ1-2; v_call: TRBV9; cdr3_aa: CASSPHSGGGGADYGYTF; cdr3_nt: TGTGCCAGCAGCCCACATAGCGGGGGCGGGGGGGCGGACTATGGCTACACCTTC
d_call: -; clone_size: -; j_call: TRBJ2-7; v_call: TRBV2; cdr3_aa: CASSATGLPWQYF; cdr3_nt: TGTGCCAGCAGTGCCACCGGTCTGCCGTGGCAGTACTTC
d_call: -; clone_size: -; j_call: TRBJ2-1; v_call: TRBV10-3; cdr3_aa: CAISPNRSSNLRGLLYNEQFF; cdr3_nt: TGTGCCATCAGTCCTAATCGATCCTCAAATCTCAGGGGTTTACTCTACAATGAGCAGTTCTTC
d_call: -; clone_size: few; j_call: TRBJ1-1; v_call: TRBV6-5; cdr3_aa: CASRRGTQRGTEAFF; cdr3_nt: TGTGCCAGCAGACGCGGGACCCAAAGGGGGACTGAAGCTTTCTTT
d_call: -; clone_size: -; j_call: TRBJ1-1; v_call: TRBV6-1; cdr3_aa: CASSERPTGSTEAFF; cdr3_nt: TGTGCCAGCAGTGAAAGGCCAACAGGGTCCACTGAAGCTTTCTTT
d_call: -; clone_size: -; j_call: TRBJ2-7; v_call: TRBV9; cdr3_aa: CASSPGGGADEQYF; cdr3_nt: TGTGCCAGCAGCCCAGGCGGCGGCGCCGACGAGCAGTACTTC
d_call: -; clone_size: -; j_call: TRBJ1-5; v_call: TRBV18; cdr3_aa: CASSPSIGGPLSNQPQHF; cdr3_nt: TGTGCCAGCTCACCATCTATAGGCGGTCCCCTTAGCAATCAGCCCCAGCATTTT
d_call: TRBD2; clone_size: -; j_call: TRBJ2-1; v_call: TRBV10-2; cdr3_aa: CASSESGLGLAGGKAYNEQFF; cdr3_nt: TGCGCCAGCAGTGAGTCTGGTTTAGGACTAGCGGGAGGAAAGGCCTACAATGAGCAGTTCTTC
d_call: TRBD2; clone_size: -; j_call: TRBJ2-7; v_call: TRBV7-2; cdr3_aa: CASSLVYAGEGEQYF; cdr3_nt: TGTGCCAGCAGCTTAGTCTATGCGGGAGAAGGGGAGCAGTACTTC
d_call: TRBD1; clone_size: -; j_call: TRBJ1-5; v_call: TRBV30; cdr3_aa: CAWSEGGRGQPQHF; cdr3_nt: TGTGCCTGGAGTGAAGGGGGCCGCGGTCAGCCCCAGCATTTT
d_call: -; clone_size: -; j_call: TRBJ2-2; v_call: TRBV11-3; cdr3_aa: CASSLEAVTGELFF; cdr3_nt: TGTGCCAGCAGCTTAGAGGCCGTCACCGGGGAGCTGTTTTTT
d_call: -; clone_size: -; j_call: TRBJ2-2; v_call: TRBV7-3; cdr3_aa: CASSLDWGWNTGELFF; cdr3_nt: TGTGCCAGCAGCTTGGACTGGGGTTGGAACACCGGGGAGCTGTTTTTT
d_call: -; clone_size: -; j_call: TRBJ1-5; v_call: TRBV3-1/TRBV3-2; cdr3_aa: CASSQSPSGNQPQHF; cdr3_nt: TGTGCCAGCAGCCAAAGCCCCTCGGGCAATCAGCCCCAGCATTTT
d_call: TRBD2; clone_size: -; j_call: TRBJ2-1; v_call: TRBV18; cdr3_aa: CASSGLTSGSYNEQFF; cdr3_nt: TGTGCCAGCTCAGGATTGACTAGCGGCTCCTACAATGAGCAGTTCTTC
d_call: -; clone_size: once; j_call: TRBJ2-5; v_call: TRBV28; cdr3_aa: CASSPRPGHLQETQYF; cdr3_nt: TGTGCCAGCAGTCCCCGGCCGGGACACTTACAAGAGACCCAGTACTTC
d_call: TRBD1; clone_size: -; j_call: TRBJ2-3; v_call: TRBV5-1; cdr3_aa: CASSSGGLTDTQYF; cdr3_nt: TGCGCCAGCAGCTCAGGGGGCTTGACAGATACGCAGTATTTT
d_call: -; clone_size: -; j_call: TRBJ1-3; v_call: TRBV28; cdr3_aa: CASSFLVEGGGNTIYF; cdr3_nt: TGTGCCAGCAGTTTTCTTGTGGAGGGAGGGGGAAACACCATATATTTT
d_call: -; clone_size: -; j_call: TRBJ1-5; v_call: TRBV6-5; cdr3_aa: CASSYGSGDQPQHF; cdr3_nt: TGTGCCAGCAGTTACGGTTCGGGGGATCAGCCCCAGCATTTT
d_call: -; clone_size: once; j_call: TRBJ2-5; v_call: TRBV18; cdr3_aa: CASSPWGDRETQYF; cdr3_nt: TGTGCCAGCTCACCATGGGGCGATCGGGAGACCCAGTACTTC
d_call: TRBD1; clone_size: -; j_call: TRBJ1-1; v_call: TRBV19; cdr3_aa: CASSPQTGGNTEAFF; cdr3_nt: TGTGCCAGTAGTCCCCAGACAGGGGGAAACACTGAAGCTTTCTTT
d_call: -; clone_size: -; j_call: TRBJ1-2; v_call: TRBV7-8; cdr3_aa: CASSPRTANYGYTF; cdr3_nt: TGTGCCAGCAGCCCACGGACAGCTAACTATGGCTACACCTTC
d_call: -; clone_size: -; j_call: TRBJ2-5; v_call: TRBV13; cdr3_aa: CASSSEGSGQETQYF; cdr3_nt: TGTGCCAGCAGTTCCGAGGGGTCCGGCCAAGAGACCCAGTACTTC
d_call: -; clone_size: -; j_call: TRBJ2-7; v_call: TRBV6-5; cdr3_aa: CASGKNRHEQYF; cdr3_nt: TGTGCCAGCGGAAAGAACCGCCACGAGCAGTACTTC
d_call: -; clone_size: -; j_call: TRBJ1-4; v_call: TRBV19; cdr3_aa: CASSSRAGTEKLFF; cdr3_nt: TGTGCCAGTAGTTCTCGGGCAGGAACTGAAAAACTGTTTTTT
d_call: -; clone_size: -; j_call: TRBJ1-1; v_call: TRBV30; cdr3_aa: CAWSWETEAFF; cdr3_nt: TGTGCCTGGAGTTGGGAGACTGAAGCTTTCTTT
d_call: -; clone_size: -; j_call: TRBJ2-7; v_call: TRBV20-1; cdr3_aa: CSASRAGPNVEQYF; cdr3_nt: TGCAGTGCTAGTAGGGCAGGGCCTAATGTCGAGCAGTACTTC
d_call: -; clone_size: -; j_call: TRBJ1-1; v_call: TRBV7-3; cdr3_aa: CASSVNGVEAFF; cdr3_nt: TGTGCCAGCAGCGTAAACGGAGTTGAAGCTTTCTTT
d_call: TRBD1; clone_size: -; j_call: TRBJ2-3; v_call: TRBV5-7; cdr3_aa: CASSVGQGADTQYF; cdr3_nt: TGTGCCAGCAGCGTCGGACAGGGGGCAGATACGCAGTATTTT
d_call: -; clone_size: few; j_call: TRBJ2-7; v_call: TRBV4-1; cdr3_aa: CASNHGGASQGGQYF; cdr3_nt: TGCGCCAGCAACCACGGAGGGGCCTCCCAAGGAGGGCAGTACTTC
d_call: -; clone_size: -; j_call: TRBJ2-5; v_call: TRBV7-2; cdr3_aa: CASSESGLGGTQYF; cdr3_nt: TGTGCCAGCAGCGAAAGCGGACTAGGGGGGACCCAGTACTTC
d_call: -; clone_size: -; j_call: TRBJ1-1; v_call: TRBV7-9; cdr3_aa: CASSLDSGAPKTAFF; cdr3_nt: TGTGCCAGCAGCTTAGATTCTGGGGCTCCTAAGACAGCTTTCTTT
d_call: -; clone_size: -; j_call: TRBJ2-7; v_call: TRBV10-3; cdr3_aa: CAISQDRVPSYEQYF; cdr3_nt: TGTGCCATCAGTCAGGACCGGGTCCCTTCCTACGAGCAGTACTTC
d_call: TRBD2; clone_size: -; j_call: TRBJ2-2; v_call: TRBV9; cdr3_aa: CASSPGTSGRNGELFF; cdr3_nt: TGTGCCAGCAGCCCAGGGACTAGCGGGAGAAACGGGGAGCTGTTTTTT
d_call: -; clone_size: -; j_call: TRBJ1-2; v_call: TRBV28; cdr3_aa: CASSLSWTLNYGYTF; cdr3_nt: TGTGCCAGCAGTTTATCCTGGACACTCAACTATGGCTACACCTTC
d_call: -; clone_size: -; j_call: TRBJ1-5; v_call: TRBV15; cdr3_aa: CATSRGHINQPQHF; cdr3_nt: TGTGCCACCAGCAGAGGGCACATCAATCAGCCCCAGCATTTT
d_call: -; clone_size: -; j_call: TRBJ2-7; v_call: TRBV15; cdr3_aa: CATSRDRYGRIYEQYF; cdr3_nt: TGTGCCACCAGCAGAGATCGGTACGGGAGAATCTACGAGCAGTACTTC
d_call: -; clone_size: -; j_call: TRBJ1-3; v_call: TRBV27; cdr3_aa: CASSSKIGNTIYF; cdr3_nt: TGTGCCAGCAGTTCAAAAATTGGAAACACCATATATTTT
d_call: -; clone_size: few; j_call: TRBJ2-7; v_call: TRBV11-2; cdr3_aa: CASSDGYEQYF; cdr3_nt: TGTGCCAGCAGCGACGGATACGAGCAGTACTTC
d_call: -; clone_size: -; j_call: TRBJ1-5; v_call: TRBV19; cdr3_aa: CASSGLVRGQPQHF; cdr3_nt: TGTGCCAGTAGTGGTTTGGTAAGGGGTCAGCCCCAGCATTTT
d_call: -; clone_size: -; j_call: TRBJ2-1; v_call: TRBV19; cdr3_aa: CASRPSYNEQFF; cdr3_nt: TGTGCCAGTAGACCCTCCTACAATGAGCAGTTCTTC
d_call: TRBD2; clone_size: -; j_call: TRBJ2-1; v_call: TRBV3-1/TRBV3-2; cdr3_aa: CASSQVLAGGNNEQFF; cdr3_nt: TGTGCCAGCAGCCAAGTACTAGCGGGGGGGAACAATGAGCAGTTCTTC
d_call: TRBD1; clone_size: -; j_call: TRBJ1-2; v_call: TRBV6-6; cdr3_aa: CASSTGENYGYTF; cdr3_nt: TGTGCCAGCAGTACAGGGGAAAACTATGGCTACACCTTC
d_call: TRBD1; clone_size: -; j_call: TRBJ1-4; v_call: TRBV15; cdr3_aa: CATSRARGRFEKLFF; cdr3_nt: TGTGCCACCAGCAGAGCCAGGGGGCGATTTGAAAAACTGTTTTTT